What follows are 26 T cell receptor beta chains derived from one specimen sequenced in a study of shared clonotypes between healthy human individuals. The table came from immunoSEQ multiplex PCR; TCRdb's copy has only in-frame clones and leaves some out. The sample lists 2 million to 2.5 million clones, roughly 90% occurring once. Sequencing was carried out using naive CD4+ T cells from PBMCs. Subset indicated: CD45RA+ positively selected. The receptors originated from a man aged 18 to 29 in good health. Some clones in this sample may be carry-over from other donors' samples.

This clone came up once. This specimen includes other DNA sequences encoding the same CDR3. The chain employs TRBV5-1 and TRBJ1-5; 7 nucleotides match TRBD1. The CDR3 spans 15 residues. Germline lookup yields CDR1 SGHRS and CDR2 YFSETQ. After removal of 0 bases from V and 4 bases from J, the junction contained 4 bases not matched to a gene. In nucleotides, the CDR3 is TGCGCCAGCAGCTTGGGGGACAGAGTTAATCAGCCCCAGCATTTT. Translation: CASSLGDRVNQPQHF.

This clone has a handful of counts. J is TRBJ1-2 and V is TRBV7-9, with 11 bases lining up with TRBD1. The germline CDR1 and CDR2 sequences are SEHNR and FQNEAQ (reference sequence). V was pared by 5 bases and J by 4 bases, with 3 bases of the junction left unmatched. The CDR3 sequence is 14 residues long. As DNA, the CDR3 is TGTGCCAGCAGCGGACAGGGGGCAGGCTATGGCTACACCTTC. Translating gives CASSGQGAGYGYTF.

The chain employs TRBV18 and TRBJ2-1; D is unclear. The CDR3 loop spans 11 amino acids. CDR1 KGHSH and CDR2 LQKENI come from the germline V gene. The V end lost 3 bases, the J end lost 13 bases, and 10 bases lay between the germline ends. The CDR3: CASSPQSLQFF. The CDR3, as DNA: TGTGCCAGCTCACCCCAGAGTCTTCAGTTCTTC. The complete variable domain, with remaining parts taken from reference TRBV18 and TRBJ2-1, reads NAGVMQNPRHLVRRRGQEARLRCSPMKGHSHVYWYRQLPEEGLKFMVYLQKENIIDESGMPKERFSAEFPKEGPSILRIQQVVRGDSAAYFCASSPQSLQFFGPGTRLTVL.

The CDR3 DNA follows: TGTGCCTGGCAAAACCTTAATAGCGCACGCACAGATACGCAGTATTTT. This gives the protein CAWQNLNSARTDTQYF. The J gene is TRBJ2-3, the V gene TRBV30, with D perhaps TRBD2 (5 bases). Germline values: CDR1 GTSNPN, CDR2 SVGIG (reference sequence). V was pared by 5 bases and J by 1 base, with 19 bases between. This CDR3 spans 16 amino acids.

CDR3 bases: TGTGCCAGCAGCTCCCCGACAGGGGACACTGAGCAGTTCTTC. Translation: CASSSPTGDTEQFF. V is TRBV7-6 and J is TRBJ2-1, with TRBD1 matching 8 bases. The CDR3 spans 14 residues. V gave up 4 bases and J gave up 9 bases; unmatched junction bases: 8. Germline lookup yields CDR1 SGHVS and CDR2 FNYEAQ.

V gene TRBV5-6 combines with J gene TRBJ1-1; no clear D. Trimming stripped 1 base from V and 0 bases from J, with 10 bases between. The CDR3 contains 15 residues. Germline V gene lookup returns CDR1 SGHDT and CDR2 YYEEEE. The CDR3 loop is CASSLRRTLNTEAFF. CDR3 in DNA: TGTGCCAGCAGCTTGAGGCGAACCCTGAACACTGAAGCTTTCTTT.

This chain uses TRBV6-5 with TRBJ2-5; possibly TRBD1 for D (6 bases). Germline values: CDR1 MNHEY, CDR2 SVGAGI. The CDR3 has 15 amino acids. V gave up 0 bases and J gave up 3 bases, with 11 bases separating them. The CDR3 region is CASSYSGHPEETQYF. In DNA form, the CDR3 reads TGTGCCAGCAGTTACTCGGGACATCCGGAAGAGACCCAGTACTTC.

This clone was seen just once. V and J are TRBV5-8 and TRBJ1-3, with D perhaps matching TRBD1 (6 bases). The CDR3 runs 15 residues. Trimming cost V 0 bases and J 3 bases, with 10 bases left between them. The germline V gene has CDR1 SGHTS and CDR2 YDEGEE. For the CDR3, the DNA is TGTGCCAGCAGCTTGGGACAGGCAATTGGAAACACCATATATTTT. It encodes CASSLGQAIGNTIYF.

This chain connects TRBV30 to TRBJ2-3; no definite D call. With 3 bases removed from V and 2 bases from J, the gap between germline ends came to 3 bases. CDR3 length equals 11 residues. Germline V lookup: CDR1 GTSNPN, CDR2 SVGIG (reference sequence). CDR3 nucleotides: TGTGCCTGGAGGTTCACAGATACGCAGTATTTT. It translates to CAWRFTDTQYF.

The chain carries TRBV5-1 and TRBJ1-4; 8 bases fit TRBD1. The CDR3 loop spans 15 amino acids. Trimming took 4 bases from V and 5 from J; bases not matched to a gene: 7. Germline V CDR1 and CDR2: SGHRS, YFSETQ. The CDR3 is CASSPGGRPNEKLFF. In nucleotides, the CDR3 is TGCGCCAGCAGCCCAGGGGGCCGGCCCAATGAAAAACTGTTTTTT.

The chain combines TRBV19 with TRBJ2-2; the match to TRBD2 covers 7 bases. The length of the CDR3 is 15 residues. Germline assignment: CDR1 LNHDA and CDR2 SQIVND (reference sequence). Losses at the gene ends were 4 bases for V and 1 base for J; bases not matched to a gene: 3. In nucleotides, the CDR3 is TGTGCCAGTAGTAGACTAGCAAAGAACACCGGGGAGCTGTTTTTT. It translates to CASSRLAKNTGELFF.

The rearrangement links TRBV5-4 to TRBJ2-1; 8 nucleotides line up with TRBD2. Germline V lookup: CDR1 SGHNT, CDR2 YYREEE (reference sequence). The CDR3 extends over 15 amino acids. The trim removed 4 bases at V and 2 bases at J, leaving 5 bases unmatched. The CDR3 loop is CASSRSGSTYNEQFF. CDR3 in DNA: TGTGCCAGCAGCCGGAGCGGGAGCACCTACAATGAGCAGTTCTTC.

This clone was seen only once. This chain joins TRBV2 and TRBJ2-3; D perhaps matches TRBD1 (6 bases). This CDR3 comprises 15 residues. V gave up 8 bases and J gave up 3 bases, with 18 bases separating them. Germline V gene data show CDR1 as SNHLY and CDR2 as FYNNEI. The DNA for the CDR3 is TGTGCCAGCTCCTCCGAGACAGGATATACAGATACGCAGTATTTT. It is translated as CASSSETGYTDTQYF.

This rearrangement joins TRBV28 to TRBJ1-2; possibly TRBD1 for D (5 bases). The CDR3 covers 16 residues. The germline V gene encodes CDR1 MDHEN and CDR2 SYDVKM. V was trimmed by 4 bases and J by 5 bases, leaving 20 bases between them. The DNA of the CDR3 is TGTGCCAGCAGTTCCGGGACGGAGAGTTTCCTTTATGGCTACACCTTC. Translating gives CASSSGTESFLYGYTF.

The J gene is TRBJ1-3, the V gene TRBV28, with TRBD1 identical over 9 bases. This CDR3 contains 15 residues. The trim removed 7 bases at V and 3 bases at J, leaving 7 bases unmatched. Germline assignment: CDR1 MDHEN and CDR2 SYDVKM. This chain's CDR3 is CASTLQGAFGNTIYF. In DNA, the CDR3 is TGTGCCAGCACCTTACAGGGGGCATTTGGAAACACCATATATTTT.

This rearrangement joins TRBV19 to TRBJ1-1; TRBD1 matches 8 bases. Germline loops: CDR1 LNHDA, CDR2 SQIVND (reference sequence). This CDR3 spans 15 amino acids. Trimming at V came to 4 bases and at J to 0 bases, leaving 4 bases not matched to a gene. The CDR3 here is CASSTDRAMNTEAFF. The CDR3 bases are TGTGCCAGTAGTACGGACAGGGCTATGAACACTGAAGCTTTCTTT.

The chain recombines TRBV6-5 with TRBJ2-7; D is possibly TRBD2 (6 bases). V was shortened by 6 bases and J by 2 bases, with 14 bases between the two germline ends. Germline CDR1 and CDR2: MNHEY and SVGAGI. This CDR3 has 14 amino acids. Here the CDR3 reads CASSRGTSTYEQYF. The CDR3 DNA sequence: TGTGCCAGCAGCCGCGGGACTTCTACCTACGAGCAGTACTTC.

The J gene is TRBJ1-1, the V gene TRBV18; the D is unclear. The germline gives CDR1 KGHSH, CDR2 LQKENI. The length of the CDR3 is 17 residues. V lost 1 base, J lost 5 bases, and 20 bases lay in between. In DNA, the CDR3 is TGTGCCAGCTCACCACTCGCCGTCGGAGGCCCGGGGACTGAAGCTTTCTTT. Its translation is CASSPLAVGGPGTEAFF. Full variable domain (remainder filled in from reference TRBV18 and TRBJ1-1): NAGVMQNPRHLVRRRGQEARLRCSPMKGHSHVYWYRQLPEEGLKFMVYLQKENIIDESGMPKERFSAEFPKEGPSILRIQQVVRGDSAAYFCASSPLAVGGPGTEAFFGQGTRLTVV.

This chain joins TRBV7-9 and TRBJ1-2, with unresolved D. Trimming cost V 8 bases and J 7 bases, with 14 bases left between them. This CDR3 is built from 12 residues. Germline CDR1 SEHNR, CDR2 FQNEAQ (reference sequence). The CDR3 DNA is TGTGCCAGCGCTTATGAGGATCGTGGCTACACCTTC. Its translation: CASAYEDRGYTF.

The V gene is TRBV7-3, the J gene TRBJ2-3; no firm D call. Germline V lookup: CDR1 SGHTA, CDR2 FQGTGA. Trimming removed 4 bases at V and 1 base at J, with 9 bases between. The CDR3 is 14 amino acids. DNA for the CDR3: TGTGCCAGCAGCTCCTTAGTAGGCACAGATACGCAGTATTTT. The encoded protein is CASSSLVGTDTQYF. The variable domain in full, completed from reference TRBV7-3 and TRBJ2-3, reads GAGVSQTPSNKVTEKGKYVELRCDPISGHTALYWYRQSLGQGPEFLIYFQGTGAADDSGLPNDRFFAVRPEGSVSTLKIQRTERGDSAVYLCASSSLVGTDTQYFGPGTRLTVL.

The chain employs TRBV18 and TRBJ1-1, with D unresolved. CDR1 is KGHSH and CDR2 is LQKENI in the germline V gene. This CDR3 has 14 residues. Between the trimmed V and J ends, which lost 2 bases and 5 bases, there was a span of 12 bases. CDR3 amino acids: CASSPDATRTEAFF. The DNA of the CDR3 is TGTGCCAGCTCACCAGACGCGACTAGGACTGAAGCTTTCTTT.

This chain connects TRBV19 to TRBJ2-1; D gene unclear. The CDR3 is made up of 15 amino acids. Germline loops: CDR1 LNHDA, CDR2 SQIVND (reference sequence). The ends were cut back, 5 bases at V and 8 bases at J, with 19 bases in the middle. The chain's CDR3 is CASSDPGHVHHEQFF. CDR3 nucleotide sequence: TGTGCCAGTAGTGACCCGGGCCATGTACACCATGAGCAGTTCTTC.

V is TRBV14 and J is TRBJ2-7; TRBD2 aligns across 7 bases. Germline lookup yields CDR1 SGHDN and CDR2 FVKESK. V trimming: 0 bases; J trimming: 3 bases; junction bases outside the gene matches: 11. The CDR3 runs 17 residues. The CDR3 spells CASSQDRPGRVVYEQYF. CDR3 DNA: TGTGCCAGCAGCCAAGATCGTCCGGGGAGGGTAGTCTACGAGCAGTACTTC.

J is TRBJ2-2 and V is TRBV7-3, with TRBD1 as a possible D gene (5 bases). CDR1 is SGHTA and CDR2 is FQGTGA in the germline V gene. The CDR3 spans 14 residues. Between the trimmed V and J ends, which lost 4 bases and 5 bases, there was a span of 11 bases. CDR3 DNA sequence: TGTGCCAGCAGCTCCGTGGGGCGGACCGGGGAGCTGTTTTTT. It specifies CASSSVGRTGELFF.

The J gene is TRBJ1-3, the V gene TRBV14; TRBD1 agrees at 8 bases. J lost 2 bases, V lost 6 bases, and 3 bases had no gene match. This CDR3 contains 14 residues. The germline V gene encodes CDR1 SGHDN and CDR2 FVKESK. The CDR3 here is CASSQTGAGNTIYF. The CDR3 DNA reads TGTGCCAGCAGTCAGACAGGGGCTGGAAACACCATATATTTT.

The chain carries TRBV5-4 and TRBJ1-4; 10 nucleotides match TRBD1. Germline CDR1 SGHNT, CDR2 YYREEE (reference sequence). This CDR3 contains 16 residues. V was pared by 4 bases and J by 0 bases, with 3 bases of the junction left unmatched. The CDR3 loop reads CASSRQGAATNEKLFF. The CDR3 bases are TGTGCCAGCAGCCGACAGGGGGCTGCAACTAATGAAAAACTGTTTTTT.